This T cell receptor (beta chain) appears in the sequencing data of a study of technical replicates of blood from a handful of donors (dated by TCRdb to 2016 to 2017). At the junction V is shortened by 4 bases and J by 0 bases, with 14 bases in between. The CDR3 spans 15 residues, from the cysteine through the phenylalanine. The retained sequence is limited to the CDR3, 45 bases, with the frame set at the first base. CDR1 and CDR2, per the germline V gene, are SGDLS and YYNGEE. Receptor amplification or capture employed the immunoSEQ multiplex PCR assay. Sourced from immuneACCESS, this table was stored by TCRdb with only in-frame sequences that have V and J called. A share of the clones is absent; for the studies checked, an unresolved V gene accounts for under half, and the remainder has no known explanation. The sample contains 100,000 or so clones, approximately 96% of them found a single time. Jointly, the top ten make up more than 0.3% of the sample.

As regards this clone: The target of this receptor is not known. Per-nucleotide qualities are absent, and no much larger clonotype sits a single base away.

The sequence was collected from a human donor in good health. The chain employs TRBV9 and TRBJ2-7, with TRBD2 as a weak D call on 6 bases. Sequences were obtained from T cells isolated from PBMCs. The encoded CDR3 is CASSSLASSSYEQYF. At the DNA level, the sequence is TGTGCCAGCAGCAGTCTAGCGTCAAGCTCCTACGAGCAGTACTTC.